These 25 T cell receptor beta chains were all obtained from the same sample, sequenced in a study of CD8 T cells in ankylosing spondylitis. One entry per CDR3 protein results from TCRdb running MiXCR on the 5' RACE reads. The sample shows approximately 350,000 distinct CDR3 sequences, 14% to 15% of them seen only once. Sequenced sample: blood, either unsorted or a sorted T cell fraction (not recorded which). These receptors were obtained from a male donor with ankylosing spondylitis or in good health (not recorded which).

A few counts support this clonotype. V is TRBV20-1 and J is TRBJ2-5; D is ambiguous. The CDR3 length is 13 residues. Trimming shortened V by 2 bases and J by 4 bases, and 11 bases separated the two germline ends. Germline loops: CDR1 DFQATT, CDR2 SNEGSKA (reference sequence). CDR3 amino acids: CSARKGGGETQYF. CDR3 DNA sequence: TGCAGTGCTAGAAAGGGTGGCGGAGAGACCCAGTACTTC.

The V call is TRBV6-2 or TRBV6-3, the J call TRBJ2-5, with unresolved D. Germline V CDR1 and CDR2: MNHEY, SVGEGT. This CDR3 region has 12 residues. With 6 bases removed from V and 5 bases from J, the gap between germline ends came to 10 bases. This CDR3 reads CASSYRAETQYF. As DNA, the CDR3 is TGTGCCAGCAGCTACCGGGCGGAGACCCAGTACTTC.

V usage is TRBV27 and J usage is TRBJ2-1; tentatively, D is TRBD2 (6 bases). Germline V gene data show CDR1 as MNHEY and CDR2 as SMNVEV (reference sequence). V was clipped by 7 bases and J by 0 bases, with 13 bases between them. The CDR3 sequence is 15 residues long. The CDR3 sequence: CASKEGGPSYNEQFF. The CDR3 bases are TGTGCCAGCAAGGAGGGAGGACCCTCCTACAATGAGCAGTTCTTC.

The CDR3 sequence: CASRLDFTYEQYF. In nucleotides, the CDR3 is TGTGCCAGCAGACTGGACTTTACCTACGAGCAGTACTTC. The rearrangement joins TRBV6-1 to TRBJ2-7; TRBD2 is a possible D gene (5 bases). CDR3 length equals 13 residues. Trimming took 6 bases from V and 2 from J, leaving 11 bases between them. CDR1 MNHNS and CDR2 SASEGT come from the germline V gene.

The CDR3 is CASSQDLGEILNYEQYF. The CDR3 region has the DNA TGCGCCAGCAGCCAAGATCTAGGTGAGATCCTCAACTACGAGCAGTACTTC. This chain uses TRBV4-1 with TRBJ2-7, with no clear D. The CDR3 contains 17 residues. Per the germline V gene, CDR1 is MGHRA and CDR2 is YSYEKL. Deletions cut 0 bases from V and 3 bases from J, with 18 bases between.

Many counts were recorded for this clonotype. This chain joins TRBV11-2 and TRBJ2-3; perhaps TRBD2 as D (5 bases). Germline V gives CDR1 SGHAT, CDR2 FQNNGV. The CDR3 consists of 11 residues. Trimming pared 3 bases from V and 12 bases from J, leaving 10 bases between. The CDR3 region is CASSFQRSQYF. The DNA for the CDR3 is TGTGCCAGCAGCTTCCAGCGGTCCCAGTATTTT.

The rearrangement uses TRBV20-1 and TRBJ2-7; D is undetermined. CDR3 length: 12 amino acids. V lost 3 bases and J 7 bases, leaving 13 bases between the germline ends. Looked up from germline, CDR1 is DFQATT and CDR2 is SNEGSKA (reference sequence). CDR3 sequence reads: CSASYGQEEQYF. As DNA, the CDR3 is TGCAGTGCTAGCTACGGGCAGGAAGAGCAGTACTTC.

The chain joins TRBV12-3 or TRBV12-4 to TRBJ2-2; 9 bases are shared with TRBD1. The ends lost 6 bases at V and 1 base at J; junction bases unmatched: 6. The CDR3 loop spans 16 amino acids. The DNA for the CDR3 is TGTGCCAGCAGGCCATTGGGACAGGGGAACACCGGGGAGCTGTTTTTT. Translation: CASRPLGQGNTGELFF.

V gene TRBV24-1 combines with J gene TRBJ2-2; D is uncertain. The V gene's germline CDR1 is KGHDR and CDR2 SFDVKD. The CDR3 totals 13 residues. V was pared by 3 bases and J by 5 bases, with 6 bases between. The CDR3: CATSDPETGELFF. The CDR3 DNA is TGTGCCACCAGTGATCCTGAAACCGGGGAGCTGTTTTTT.

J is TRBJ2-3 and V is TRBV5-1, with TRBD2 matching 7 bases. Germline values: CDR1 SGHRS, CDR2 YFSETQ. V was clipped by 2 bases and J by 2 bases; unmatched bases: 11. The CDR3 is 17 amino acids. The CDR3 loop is CASSLDPSGEFTDTQYF. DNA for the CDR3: TGCGCCAGCAGCTTAGATCCCAGCGGGGAGTTCACAGATACGCAGTATTTT.

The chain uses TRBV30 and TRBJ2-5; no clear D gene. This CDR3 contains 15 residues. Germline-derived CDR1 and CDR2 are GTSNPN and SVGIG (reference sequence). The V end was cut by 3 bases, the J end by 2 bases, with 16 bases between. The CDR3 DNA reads TGTGCCTGGAGCGATGGGGTGACTCCTCAAGAGACCCAGTACTTC. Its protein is CAWSDGVTPQETQYF.

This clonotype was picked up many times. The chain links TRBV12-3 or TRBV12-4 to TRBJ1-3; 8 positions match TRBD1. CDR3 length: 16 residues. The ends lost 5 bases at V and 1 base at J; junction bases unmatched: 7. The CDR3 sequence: CASSPGRQGSGNTIYF. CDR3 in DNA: TGTGCCAGCAGTCCCGGGAGACAGGGGTCTGGAAACACCATATATTTT.

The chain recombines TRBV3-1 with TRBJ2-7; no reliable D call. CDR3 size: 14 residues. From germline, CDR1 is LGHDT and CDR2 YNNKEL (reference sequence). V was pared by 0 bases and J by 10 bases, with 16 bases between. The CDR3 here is CASSQDVLKSLQYF. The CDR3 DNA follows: TGTGCCAGCAGCCAAGATGTACTAAAAAGTTTACAGTACTTC.

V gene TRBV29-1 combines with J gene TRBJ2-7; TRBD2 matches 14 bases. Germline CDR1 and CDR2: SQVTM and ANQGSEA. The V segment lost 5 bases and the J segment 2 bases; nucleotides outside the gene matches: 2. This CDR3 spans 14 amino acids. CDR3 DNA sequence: TGCAGCGTTCGGACTAGCGGGAGGCCCTACGAGCAGTACTTC. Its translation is CSVRTSGRPYEQYF.

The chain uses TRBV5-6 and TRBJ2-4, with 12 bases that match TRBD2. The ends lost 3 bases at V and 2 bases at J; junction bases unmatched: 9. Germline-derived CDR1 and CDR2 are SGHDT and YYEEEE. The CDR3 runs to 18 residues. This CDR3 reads CASSWRLAGVVTKNIQYF. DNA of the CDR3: TGTGCCAGCAGCTGGCGACTAGCGGGGGTGGTAACCAAAAACATTCAGTACTTC. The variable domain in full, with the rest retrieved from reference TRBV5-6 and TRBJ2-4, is DAGVTQSPTHLIKTRGQQVTLRCSPKSGHDTVSWYQQALGQGPQFIFQYYEEEERQRGNFPDRFSGHQFPNYSSELNVNALLLGDSALYLCASSWRLAGVVTKNIQYFGAGTRLSVL.

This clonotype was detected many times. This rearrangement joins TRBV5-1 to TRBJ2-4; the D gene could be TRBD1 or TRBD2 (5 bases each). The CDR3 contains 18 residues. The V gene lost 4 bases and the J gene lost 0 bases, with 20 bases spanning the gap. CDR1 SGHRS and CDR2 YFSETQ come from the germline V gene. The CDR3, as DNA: TGCGCCAGCAGCCTAGGGACCAGTTCGATTCTAGCCAAAAACATTCAGTACTTC. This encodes CASSLGTSSILAKNIQYF.

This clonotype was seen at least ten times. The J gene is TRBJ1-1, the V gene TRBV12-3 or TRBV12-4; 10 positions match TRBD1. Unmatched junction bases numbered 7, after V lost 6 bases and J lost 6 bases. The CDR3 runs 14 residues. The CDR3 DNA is TGTGCCAGCAGGGGGACAGGGGAAGGGGCTGAAGCTTTCTTT. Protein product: CASRGTGEGAEAFF.

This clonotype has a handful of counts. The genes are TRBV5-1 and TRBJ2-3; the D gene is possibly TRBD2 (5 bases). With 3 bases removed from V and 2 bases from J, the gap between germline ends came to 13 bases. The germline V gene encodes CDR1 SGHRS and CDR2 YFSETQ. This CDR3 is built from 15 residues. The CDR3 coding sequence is TGCGCCAGCAGCTCGGGAATCGAGCTCACAGATACGCAGTATTTT. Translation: CASSSGIELTDTQYF. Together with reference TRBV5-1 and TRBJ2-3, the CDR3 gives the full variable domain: KAGVTQTPRYLIKTRGQQVTLSCSPISGHRSVSWYQQTPGQGLQFLFEYFSETQRNKGNFPGRFSGRQFSNSRSEMNVSTLELGDSALYLCASSSGIELTDTQYFGPGTRLTVL.

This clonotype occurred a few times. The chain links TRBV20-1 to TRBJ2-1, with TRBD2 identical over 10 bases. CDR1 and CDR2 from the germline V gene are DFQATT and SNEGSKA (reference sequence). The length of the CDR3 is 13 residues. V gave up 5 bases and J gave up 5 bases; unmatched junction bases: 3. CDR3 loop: CSALSGRNNEQFF. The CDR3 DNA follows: TGCAGTGCTCTTAGCGGGAGGAACAATGAGCAGTTCTTC.

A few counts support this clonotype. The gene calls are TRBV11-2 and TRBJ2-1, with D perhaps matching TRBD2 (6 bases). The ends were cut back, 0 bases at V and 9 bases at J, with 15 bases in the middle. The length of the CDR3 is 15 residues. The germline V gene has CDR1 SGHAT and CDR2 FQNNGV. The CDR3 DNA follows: TGTGCCAGCAGCTTAGAGGGCGGGATAGAGGGTGAGCAGTTCTTC. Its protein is CASSLEGGIEGEQFF. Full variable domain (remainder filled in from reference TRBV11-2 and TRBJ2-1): EAGVAQSPRYKIIEKRQSVAFWCNPISGHATLYWYQQILGQGPKLLIQFQNNGVVDDSQLPKDRFSAERLKGVDSTLKIQPAKLEDSAVYLCASSLEGGIEGEQFFGPGTRLTVL.

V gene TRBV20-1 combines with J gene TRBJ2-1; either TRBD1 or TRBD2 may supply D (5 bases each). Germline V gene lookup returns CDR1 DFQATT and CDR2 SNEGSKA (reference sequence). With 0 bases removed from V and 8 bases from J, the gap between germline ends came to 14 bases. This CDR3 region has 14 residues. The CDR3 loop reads CSAREGPSVDEQFF. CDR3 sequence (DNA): TGCAGTGCTAGAGAGGGACCCAGCGTAGATGAGCAGTTCTTC.

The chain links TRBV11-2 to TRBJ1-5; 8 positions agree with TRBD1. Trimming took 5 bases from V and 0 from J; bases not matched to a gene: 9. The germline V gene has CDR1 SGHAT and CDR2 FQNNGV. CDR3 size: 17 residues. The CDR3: CASSLSGGPNSNQPQHF. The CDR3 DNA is TGTGCCAGCAGCCTGTCAGGGGGCCCCAATAGCAATCAGCCCCAGCATTTT.

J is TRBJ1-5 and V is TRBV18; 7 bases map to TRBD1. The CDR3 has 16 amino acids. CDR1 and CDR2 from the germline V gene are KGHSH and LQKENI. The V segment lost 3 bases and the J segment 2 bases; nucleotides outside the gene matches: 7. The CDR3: CASSPGQPRGNQPQHF. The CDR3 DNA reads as TGTGCCAGCTCACCGGGACAGCCCAGGGGCAATCAGCCCCAGCATTTT. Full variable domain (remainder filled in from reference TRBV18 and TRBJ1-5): NAGVMQNPRHLVRRRGQEARLRCSPMKGHSHVYWYRQLPEEGLKFMVYLQKENIIDESGMPKERFSAEFPKEGPSILRIQQVVRGDSAAYFCASSPGQPRGNQPQHFGDGTRLSIL.

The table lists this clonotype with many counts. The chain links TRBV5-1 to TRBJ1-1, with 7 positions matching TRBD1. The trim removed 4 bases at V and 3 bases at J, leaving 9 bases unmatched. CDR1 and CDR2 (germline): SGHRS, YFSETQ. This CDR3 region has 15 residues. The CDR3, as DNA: TGCGCCAGCAGCCCGAACAGGGGCGGCGACACTGAAGCTTTCTTT. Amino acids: CASSPNRGGDTEAFF.

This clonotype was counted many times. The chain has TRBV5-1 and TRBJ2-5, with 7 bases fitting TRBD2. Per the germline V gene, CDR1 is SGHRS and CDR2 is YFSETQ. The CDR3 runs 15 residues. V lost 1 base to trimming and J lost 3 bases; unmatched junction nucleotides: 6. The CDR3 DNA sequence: TGCGCCAGCAGCTTGAGTTCAGGGAGGGAAGAGACCCAGTACTTC. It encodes CASSLSSGREETQYF.